The 9 T cell receptor beta chains presented below share a single source sample, sequenced in a study of naive and memory T cell subsets. A UMI-containing oligonucleotide was joined by 3' ligation to the TCR cDNA template. Ligated cDNA underwent four rounds of PCR with nested alpha and beta constant region primers and SP2. MiXCR, applied by TCRdb to the 5' RACE reads, yields one record per CDR3 protein. The table lists about 48,000 distinct CDR3 sequences, about 4.5% of them singletons. Every receptor here comes from a female donor in good health.

This clonotype came up many times. The rearrangement links TRBV6-1 to TRBJ2-3; D remains ambiguous. Germline CDR1 MNHNS, CDR2 SASEGT. CDR3 length: 15 amino acids. The CDR3 DNA sequence: TGTGCTCACTCGGTGACTCAAGTGGGCACAGATACGCAGTATTTT. It translates to CAHSVTQVGTDTQYF.

This clonotype was seen ten or more times. The rearrangement joins TRBV10-2 to TRBJ2-1, with 10 bases lining up with TRBD2. There are 14 residues in the CDR3. Germline CDR1 reads WSHSY; CDR2 reads SAAADI. V was clipped by 6 bases and J by 5 bases; unmatched bases: 4. CDR3 amino acids: CASRASGSHNEQFF. CDR3 in DNA: TGCGCCAGCAGGGCTAGCGGGAGCCACAATGAGCAGTTCTTC.

There are many counts of this clonotype. The V and J genes are TRBV20-1 and TRBJ1-4; D is ambiguous. Germline values: CDR1 DFQATT, CDR2 SNEGSKA (reference sequence). The CDR3 length is 11 residues. Trimming stripped 7 bases from V and 6 bases from J, with 9 bases between. This CDR3 is CSGVWHEKLFF. The CDR3 DNA reads TGCAGTGGGGTTTGGCATGAAAAACTGTTTTTT.

This clonotype was seen at least ten times. The rearrangement uses TRBV24-1 and TRBJ2-7; D possibly corresponds to TRBD2 (6 bases). Deletions cut 4 bases from V and 2 bases from J, with 11 bases between. Germline-derived CDR1 and CDR2 are KGHDR and SFDVKD. CDR3 length: 14 amino acids. This CDR3 is CATSDPAGAYEQYF. CDR3 bases: TGTGCCACCAGTGACCCAGCGGGTGCCTACGAGCAGTACTTC.

This clonotype was found many times. V gene TRBV11-2 combines with J gene TRBJ2-1; 9 bases are shared with TRBD1. Germline-derived CDR1 and CDR2 are SGHAT and FQNNGV. V lost 2 bases, J lost 8 bases, and 7 bases stayed unmatched. The CDR3 is 15 amino acids. The CDR3 here is CASSLSRTGVDEQFF. The CDR3, as DNA: TGTGCCAGCAGCTTATCACGGACAGGGGTCGATGAGCAGTTCTTC. Full variable domain (missing parts from reference TRBV11-2 and TRBJ2-1): EAGVAQSPRYKIIEKRQSVAFWCNPISGHATLYWYQQILGQGPKLLIQFQNNGVVDDSQLPKDRFSAERLKGVDSTLKIQPAKLEDSAVYLCASSLSRTGVDEQFFGPGTRLTVL.

This chain links TRBV28 with TRBJ2-7; 7 bases agree with TRBD1. The CDR3 extends over 14 amino acids. The V segment lost 10 bases and the J segment 3 bases; nucleotides outside the gene matches: 12. Germline CDR1 and CDR2: MDHEN and SYDVKM. CDR3 DNA: TGTGCCATCCGCCCATTAGGGGGCCACTACGAGCAGTACTTC. It encodes CAIRPLGGHYEQYF.

As concerns this clonotype: A read error may explain this, as a much larger clone is one base away. The rearrangement uses TRBV9 and TRBJ2-7; possibly TRBD1 for D (6 bases). The V gene's germline CDR1 is SGDLS and CDR2 YYNGEE. This CDR3 spans 14 amino acids. The DNA for the CDR3 is TGTTCCAGCAGCGTACAGGCCCTAAGGGGGGAGCAGTACTTC. Translation: CSSSVQALRGEQYF.

This clonotype was observed a handful of times. This chain joins TRBV9 and TRBJ1-2, with D possibly being TRBD1 (5 bases). The germline V gene has CDR1 SGDLS and CDR2 YYNGEE. CDR3 length: 15 amino acids. V shed 0 bases and J shed 8 bases, with 17 bases lying between them. The CDR3 region has the DNA TGTGCCAGCAGCGTAGGAGGGGCCGAAGGAGAAGGCTACACCTTC. It specifies CASSVGGAEGEGYTF.

This clonotype was recorded many times. The gene calls are TRBV5-4 and TRBJ2-4; D may be TRBD2 (5 bases). V was cut by 9 bases and J by 0 bases, with 22 bases left in between. The CDR3 is made up of 17 amino acids. The germline gives CDR1 SGHNT, CDR2 YYREEE (reference sequence). The CDR3 nucleotides read TGTGCCACCCATACCCCCGACTATACTCTAGCCAAAAACATTCAGTACTTC. Encoded protein: CATHTPDYTLAKNIQYF. Drawing the rest from reference TRBV5-4 and TRBJ2-4, the complete variable domain is ETGVTQSPTHLIKTRGQQVTLRCSSQSGHNTVSWYQQALGQGPQFIFQYYREEENGRGNFPPRFSGLQFPNYSSELNVNALELDDSALYLCATHTPDYTLAKNIQYFGAGTRLSVL.